This paragraph covers one TCR beta chain sequence. Looked up from germline, CDR1 is LNHNV and CDR2 is YYDKDF (reference sequence). This CDR3 has 15 amino acids. The trim removed 1 base at V and 6 bases at J, leaving 4 bases unmatched. This record belongs to a study of blood T cell repertoires in COVID-19. The repertoire was sequenced with immunoSEQ multiplex PCR; TCRdb's copy has only in-frame clones and lacks some. The table lists about 220,000 clones, 82% of them singletons. The chain is built from TRBV15 and TRBJ1-5; TRBD1 agrees at 9 bases. This clonotype was sampled from an older woman who had recovered from COVID-19. Material: PBMCs or T cells enriched from blood (not recorded which). The CDR3 DNA sequence: TGTGCCACCAGCAGAGCCGGGACAGGGAGTCAGCCCCAGCATTTT. It encodes CATSRAGTGSQPQHF.